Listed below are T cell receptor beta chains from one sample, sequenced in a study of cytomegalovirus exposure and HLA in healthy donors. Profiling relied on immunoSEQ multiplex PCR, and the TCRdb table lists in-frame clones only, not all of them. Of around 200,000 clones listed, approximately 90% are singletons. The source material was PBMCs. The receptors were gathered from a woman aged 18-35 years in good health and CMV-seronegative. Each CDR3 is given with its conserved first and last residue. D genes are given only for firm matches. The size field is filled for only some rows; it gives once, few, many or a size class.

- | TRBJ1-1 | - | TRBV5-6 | TGTGCCAGCAGCCTGGACGCGGTGAACACTGAAGCTTTCTTT | CASSLDAVNTEAFF
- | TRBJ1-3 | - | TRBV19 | TGTGCCAGTGTCCCCTGGAGCTCTGGAAACACCATATATTTT | CASVPWSSGNTIYF
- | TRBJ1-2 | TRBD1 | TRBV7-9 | TGTGCCAGCAGCTTAGCGTCTCTCGACAGGGAATCTCATGGCTACACCTTC | CASSLASLDRESHGYTF
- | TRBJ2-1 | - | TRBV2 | TGTGCCAGCAGCGCCTCTACTTATGAGCAGTTCTTC | CASSASTYEQFF
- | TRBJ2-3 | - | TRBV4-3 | TGCGCCAGCAGCCAAGCTATACTCGTCCGGGGAGATACGCAGTATTTT | CASSQAILVRGDTQYF
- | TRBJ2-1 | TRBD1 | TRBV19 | TGTGCCAGTAGTACGACTTGGGACAGGGGTAGAGTTGAGCAGTTCTTC | CASSTTWDRGRVEQFF
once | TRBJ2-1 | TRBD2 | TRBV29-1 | TGCAGCGTTGTGGGACTAGCGGGGGTGATTGAGCAGTTCTTC | CSVVGLAGVIEQFF
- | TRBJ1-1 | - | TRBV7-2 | TGTGCCAGCAGCTTAGCGCCAGGGGTAGGCACTGAAGCTTTCTTT | CASSLAPGVGTEAFF
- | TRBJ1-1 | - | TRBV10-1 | TGCGCCAGCAGTGAGTCTGGGCCCACTGAAGCTTTCTTT | CASSESGPTEAFF
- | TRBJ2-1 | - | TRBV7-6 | TGTGCCAGCAGCTTAGGGGGGGACCCTTACAATGAGCAGTTCTTC | CASSLGGDPYNEQFF
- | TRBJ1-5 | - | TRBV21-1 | TGTGCCAGCAGCAAAGGTACAGGCAATCAGCCCCAGCATTTT | CASSKGTGNQPQHF
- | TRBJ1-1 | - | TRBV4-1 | TGCGCCAGCAGCCAAGTTAGTCGGCAGGCTGAAGCTTTCTTT | CASSQVSRQAEAFF
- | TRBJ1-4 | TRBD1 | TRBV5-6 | TGTGCCAGCAGCCGGGGACAGGGAAGTGAAAAACTGTTTTTT | CASSRGQGSEKLFF
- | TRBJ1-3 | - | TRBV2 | TGTGCCAGCAGCGACAGGGGAAACACCATATATTTT | CASSDRGNTIYF
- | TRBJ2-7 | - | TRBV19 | TGTGCCAGTAGTATCGATAGTTACGAGCAGTACTTC | CASSIDSYEQYF
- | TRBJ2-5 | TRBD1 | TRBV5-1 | TGCGCCAGCAGCTCTCGGGACAGGGGTCAAGAGACCCAGTACTTC | CASSSRDRGQETQYF
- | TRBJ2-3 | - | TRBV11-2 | TGTGCCAGCAGTCGCTCCCCGCCAGGGGCAGGGGCAGATACGCAGTATTTT | CASSRSPPGAGADTQYF
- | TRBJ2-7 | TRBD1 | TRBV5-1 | TGCGCCAGCAGCGATCAGGGGGCAGGCGAGCAGTACTTC | CASSDQGAGEQYF
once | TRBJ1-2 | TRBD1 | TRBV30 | TGTGCCTGGCTGCTTCCCGGGACAGGGAATGGCTACACCTTC | CAWLLPGTGNGYTF
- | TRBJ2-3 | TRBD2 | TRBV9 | TGTGCCAGCAGTCCGGGACTAGCGGGGGCCAACCCTAGCACAGATACGCAGTATTTT | CASSPGLAGANPSTDTQYF
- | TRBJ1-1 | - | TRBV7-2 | TGTGCCAGCAGCTTAGTCGGGGGAGTGAACACTGAAGCTTTCTTT | CASSLVGGVNTEAFF
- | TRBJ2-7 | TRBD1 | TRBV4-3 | TGCGCCAGCAGCCATGGACAGGGCGACTACGAGCAGTACTTC | CASSHGQGDYEQYF
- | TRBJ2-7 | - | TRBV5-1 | TGCGCCAGCAGCTGGGGCGGCTCCTACGAGCAGTACTTC | CASSWGGSYEQYF
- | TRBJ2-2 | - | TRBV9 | TGTGCCAGCAGCGTCCGACGGGACACTCATTCCGGGGAGCTGTTTTTT | CASSVRRDTHSGELFF
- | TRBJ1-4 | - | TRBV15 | TGTGCCACCAGCAGATTTGTAGATGAGCCCCCGCGGGGTGAAAAACTGTTTTTT | CATSRFVDEPPRGEKLFF
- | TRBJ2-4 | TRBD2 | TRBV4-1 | TGCGCCAGCAGCCGCGGACTAGCGGAGGCCCAAAACATTCAGTACTTC | CASSRGLAEAQNIQYF
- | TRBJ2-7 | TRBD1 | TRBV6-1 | TGTGCCAGCAGTGAATTTGGACAGGCCGGAGCAGGCGAGCAGTACTTC | CASSEFGQAGAGEQYF
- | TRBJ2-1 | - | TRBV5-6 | TGTGCCAGCAGCTCGGACTTTAACAATGAGCAGTTCTTC | CASSSDFNNEQFF
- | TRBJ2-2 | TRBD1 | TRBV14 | TGTGCCAGCAGCCGAAAGACAGGGGGCGTCAGGGCCGGGGAGCTGTTTTTT | CASSRKTGGVRAGELFF
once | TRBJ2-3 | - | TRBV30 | TGTGCCTGGAGTGATGGGCTAACCCTTAGCACAGATACGCAGTATTTT | CAWSDGLTLSTDTQYF
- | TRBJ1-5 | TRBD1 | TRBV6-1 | TGTGCCAGCAGTGGGACAGGGGGCCTTCTTAATCAGCCCCAGCATTTT | CASSGTGGLLNQPQHF
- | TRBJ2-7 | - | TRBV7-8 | TGTGCCAGCAGCTTAGATCCGGTGAGCTCCTACGAGCAGTACTTC | CASSLDPVSSYEQYF
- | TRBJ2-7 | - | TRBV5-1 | TGCGCCAGCAGCTTGGTTGGAGGTCGGGGCTCCTACGAGCAGTACTTC | CASSLVGGRGSYEQYF
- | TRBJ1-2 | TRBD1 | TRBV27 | TGTGCCAGCAGTTCGGGACAGGGCCTATCATTCGCCTTTGACCCCTATGGCTACACCTTC | CASSSGQGLSFAFDPYGYTF
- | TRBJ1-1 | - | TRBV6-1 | TGTGCCAGCAGGTCCTATCGGGTGGATATCCCTGAAGCTTTCTTT | CASRSYRVDIPEAFF
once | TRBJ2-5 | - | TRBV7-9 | TGTGCCAGCGGGGGCGACAGCCAAGAGACCCAGTACTTC | CASGGDSQETQYF
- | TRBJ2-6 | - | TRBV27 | TGTGCCAGCAGCTCTCGGTCTGGGGCCAACGTCCCGACTTTC | CASSSRSGANVPTF
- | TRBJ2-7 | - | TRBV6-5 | TGTGCCAGCAGTTACGGTACGGTCCAAACTACCTACGAGCAGTACTTC | CASSYGTVQTTYEQYF
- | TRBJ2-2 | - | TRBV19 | TGTGCCAGTAGTATAGTTGGCAGCGGCTATGGGGAGCTGTTTTTT | CASSIVGSGYGELFF
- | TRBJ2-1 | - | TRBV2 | TGTGCCAGCCATTTTTCGGGGAACTCCTACAATGAGCAGTTCTTC | CASHFSGNSYNEQFF
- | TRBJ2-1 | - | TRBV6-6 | TGTGCCAGCAGTTACTCGAGGTTATACAATGAGCAGTTCTTC | CASSYSRLYNEQFF
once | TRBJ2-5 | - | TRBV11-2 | TGTGCCAGCAGCTTAGGAGGGGGCGGGACAGAAGAGACCCAGTACTTC | CASSLGGGGTEETQYF
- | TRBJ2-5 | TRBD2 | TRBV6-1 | TGTGCCAGCAGACCAGCGGGGGCTACTCAAGAGACCCAGTACTTC | CASRPAGATQETQYF
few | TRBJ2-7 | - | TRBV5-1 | TGCGCCAGCAGTTTGCCCGCTAACGAGCAGTACTTC | CASSLPANEQYF
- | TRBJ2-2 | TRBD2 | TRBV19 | TGTGCCAGTAGGGAGCCGGGACTAGCAGGACCCGGGGAGCTGTTTTTT | CASREPGLAGPGELFF
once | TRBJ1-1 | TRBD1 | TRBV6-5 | TGTGCCAGCAGTTACTCACAGGGGGCAGTCACTGAAGCTTTCTTT | CASSYSQGAVTEAFF
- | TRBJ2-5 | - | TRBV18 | TGTGCCAGCTCACAGAGCCAAGAGACCCAGTACTTC | CASSQSQETQYF
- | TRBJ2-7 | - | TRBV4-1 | TGCGCCAGCAGCCAAGTAGGTGCGGTTGTGCAGTACTTC | CASSQVGAVVQYF